Listed here are 5 T cell receptor beta chains from one sample, sequenced in a study of post-analysis software for immune sequencing data. Study conclusions and caveats: About five TRBV segments, including TRBV5-6, TRBV5-1 and TRBV20-1, were more frequent in patients than controls.

The TCR beta cDNA libraries contained unique molecular identifiers. TCRdb called the PCR reads again in MiXCR, with one record for every CDR3 protein. The sample shows hundreds of thousands of distinct CDR3 sequences, around 47% of them seen only once. These receptors' targets are unknown. Source material: blood. The receptor source for this set is a girl aged 5-17 years with multiple sclerosis.

V and J are TRBV10-3 and TRBJ2-3; TRBD2 might be the D (5 bases). CDR1 and CDR2 (germline): ENHRY, SYGVKD. V lost 2 bases, J lost 5 bases, and 20 bases lay in between. CDR3 length: 17 residues. The CDR3 coding sequence is TGTGCCATCAGTGAGCCTAGCAGGAGTTGGAAATTAGATACGCAGTATTTT. It is translated as CAISEPSRSWKLDTQYF.

This clonotype was counted a few times. This chain joins TRBV29-1 and TRBJ1-4; TRBD1 might be the D (6 bases). The CDR3 contains 13 residues. V dropped 4 bases and J dropped 4 bases, with 10 bases sitting between them. CDR1 and CDR2 (germline): SQVTM, ANQGSEA. The CDR3 DNA follows: TGCAGCGTTGGACAGGTTCTTAATGAAAAACTGTTTTTT. It is translated as CSVGQVLNEKLFF. Complete variable domain (other parts from reference TRBV29-1 and TRBJ1-4): SAVISQKPSRDICQRGTSLTIQCQVDSQVTMMFWYRQQPGQSLTLIATANQGSEATYESGFVIDKFPISRPNLTFSTLTVSNMSPEDSSIYLCSVGQVLNEKLFFGSGTQLSVL.

The CDR3 is CASSFSVPNEQFF. The CDR3 DNA follows: TGTGCCAGCAGCTTTTCGGTACCCAATGAGCAGTTCTTC. J is TRBJ2-1 and V is TRBV7-2; D gene unclear. Trimming pared 3 bases from V and 6 bases from J, leaving 9 bases between. CDR3 length: 13 amino acids. CDR1 and CDR2 from the germline V gene are SGHTA and FQGNSA. Using reference TRBV7-2 and TRBJ2-1 for the parts outside the CDR3, the full variable domain is GAGVSQSPSNKVTEKGKDVELRCDPISGHTALYWYRQSLGQGLEFLIYFQGNSAPDKSGLPSDRFSAERTGGSVSTLTIQRTQQEDSAVYLCASSFSVPNEQFFGPGTRLTVL.

This sequence joins TRBV20-1 and TRBJ1-2; TRBD1 is a possible D gene (6 bases). The CDR3 spans 16 residues. Germline CDR1 is DFQATT and CDR2 is SNEGSKA (reference sequence). Trimming shortened V by 0 bases and J by 5 bases, and 19 bases separated the two germline ends. In DNA form, the CDR3 reads TGCAGTGCTAGAGATGACAGGCCGAGGCGTAGTTATGGCTACACCTTC. Amino acid sequence: CSARDDRPRRSYGYTF.

The chain has TRBV12-3 or TRBV12-4 and TRBJ2-5; 7 positions agree with TRBD1. This CDR3 has 15 amino acids. J gave up 0 bases and V 4 bases, and 5 bases lay outside the gene matches. The CDR3 sequence: CASSSDRTYQETQYF. CDR3 DNA sequence: TGTGCCAGCAGTTCGGACAGGACGTACCAAGAGACCCAGTACTTC.